What follows are 11 T cell receptor beta chains derived from one specimen sequenced in a study of monozygotic twins with inflammatory bowel disease (dated 2019 in TCRdb). The library was obtained by 5' RACE. The run used an Illumina HiSeq 2500. TCRdb reanalyzed the reads, keeping one entry per CDR3 protein sequence and omitting DNA. The sample table holds about 160,000 distinct CDR3 sequences. The ten largest clonotypes hold 2% to 3% of the sample. The specimen sequenced was blood. Receptor source: a human donor with ulcerative colitis or Crohn's disease, or a healthy co-twin of an affected twin (not recorded which).

This chain links TRBV20-1 with TRBJ2-1; the D call of TRBD1 rests on TCRdb alone, since no DNA is present to check it. The CDR3 loop spans 17 amino acids. CDR1 is DFQATT and CDR2 is SNEGSKA in the germline V gene (reference sequence). The CDR3 is CSAREWDQRASYNEQFF.

The V call is TRBV20-1, the J call TRBJ1-1. The CDR3 loop spans 13 amino acids. Germline V lookup: CDR1 DFQATT, CDR2 SNEGSKA (reference sequence). CDR3 amino acids: CSAYPRQNTEAFF.

The chain couples TRBV14 to TRBJ1-2; absent DNA, TCRdb's TRBD1 call cannot be checked. The germline gives CDR1 SGHDN, CDR2 FVKESK. The CDR3 loop spans 18 amino acids. The CDR3 sequence is CASSQAPGRRLPNYGYTF.

The chain joins TRBV7-3 to TRBJ1-2. CDR1 and CDR2 from the germline V gene are SGHTA and FQGTGA. The CDR3 has 13 residues. The CDR3 protein is CASSVDRNYGYTF.

V is TRBV7-3 and J is TRBJ1-2; there is no DNA to check the TCRdb D call of TRBD1. The CDR3 is 16 amino acids. Looked up from germline, CDR1 is SGHTA and CDR2 is FQGTGA. This CDR3 reads CASSLSVEGARGGYTF.

The V and J genes are TRBV20-1 and TRBJ2-2; without DNA, the TCRdb call of TRBD1 cannot be checked. CDR1 and CDR2 (germline): DFQATT, SNEGSKA (reference sequence). CDR3 size: 14 residues. CDR3 amino acids: CSARSAGVTGELFF.

V usage is TRBV5-1 and J usage is TRBJ1-1; as DNA is missing, the TRBD1 call by TCRdb cannot be tested. Germline CDR1 and CDR2: SGHRS and YFSETQ. The CDR3 sequence is 14 residues long. The CDR3 here is CASSSAGGYTEAFF.

J is TRBJ2-3 and V is TRBV11-2. The germline V gene encodes CDR1 SGHAT and CDR2 FQNNGV. The CDR3 covers 14 residues. CDR3 region: CASRKTTSTDMQYF.

This chain links TRBV11-2 with TRBJ2-7; TCRdb designates TRBD1, a call that cannot be tested without DNA. The CDR3 extends over 14 amino acids. Germline loops: CDR1 SGHAT, CDR2 FQNNGV. CDR3 amino acids: CASRERQGAGEQYF. Variable domain in full (rest from reference TRBV11-2 and TRBJ2-7): EAGVAQSPRYKIIEKRQSVAFWCNPISGHATLYWYQQILGQGPKLLIQFQNNGVVDDSQLPKDRFSAERLKGVDSTLKIQPAKLEDSAVYLCASRERQGAGEQYFGPGTRLTVT.

V usage is TRBV7-7 and J usage is TRBJ2-5; TCRdb selects TRBD2, and the lack of DNA leaves this call unchecked. The germline CDR1 and CDR2 sequences are SSHAT and FNYEAQ (reference sequence). This CDR3 is built from 16 residues. CDR3 residues: CASSFGLAGGPETQYF.

The rearrangement links TRBV3-1 to TRBJ1-2; TCRdb names TRBD1, which stays unverified in the absence of DNA. Germline V gene sequence: CDR1 LGHDT, CDR2 YNNKEL (reference sequence). The CDR3 totals 16 residues. The CDR3 sequence is CASSQDSGQLSYGYTF.